What follows are 3 T cell receptor beta chains derived from one specimen sequenced in a study of control samples from healthy donors and cancer patients. Here immunoSEQ multiplex PCR was the method, and the copy in TCRdb shows in-frame clones only, minus some. Of about 160,000 clones listed, approximately 90% are singletons. The sample was blood. The receptor set was obtained from a woman younger than 45 in good health.

This chain links TRBV2 with TRBJ2-3; no reliable D call. The CDR3 loop spans 16 amino acids. The germline V and J ends were trimmed by 6 bases and 0 bases, with 16 bases remaining between them. The germline V gene has CDR1 SNHLY and CDR2 FYNNEI. The CDR3 DNA follows: TGTGCCAGCAGACTCGGACCGATATCTAGCACAGATACGCAGTATTTT. Translating it yields CASRLGPISSTDTQYF.

The V gene is TRBV28, the J gene TRBJ2-7; D gene unclear. Between the trimmed V and J ends, which lost 2 bases and 4 bases, there was a span of 12 bases. The CDR3 runs 14 residues. The germline CDR1 and CDR2 sequences are MDHEN and SYDVKM. This CDR3 is CASSLRVGSYEQYF. The CDR3 coding sequence is TGTGCCAGCAGTTTACGAGTGGGAAGTTACGAGCAGTACTTC. The variable domain in full, with the rest retrieved from reference TRBV28 and TRBJ2-7, is DVKVTQSSRYLVKRTGEKVFLECVQDMDHENMFWYRQDPGLGLRLIYFSYDVKMKEKGDIPEGYSVSREKKERFSLILESASTNQTSMYLCASSLRVGSYEQYFGPGTRLTVT.

The chain joins TRBV7-2 to TRBJ1-2; D uncertain. The V gene lost 1 base and the J gene lost 14 bases, with 17 bases spanning the gap. CDR3 length: 13 residues. From germline, CDR1 is SGHTA and CDR2 FQGNSA. This CDR3 reads CASSLDAGKTGTF. The CDR3 region has the DNA TGTGCCAGCAGCTTAGATGCGGGGAAGACGGGTACCTTC.